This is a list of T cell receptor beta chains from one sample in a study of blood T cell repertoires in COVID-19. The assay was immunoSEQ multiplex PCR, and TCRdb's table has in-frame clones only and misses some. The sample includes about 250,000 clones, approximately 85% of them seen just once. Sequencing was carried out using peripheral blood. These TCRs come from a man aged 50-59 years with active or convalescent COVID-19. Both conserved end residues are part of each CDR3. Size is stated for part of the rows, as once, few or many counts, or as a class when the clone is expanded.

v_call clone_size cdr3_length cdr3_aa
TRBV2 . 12 CARSGRTYEQYF
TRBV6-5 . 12 CASSPREYGYTF
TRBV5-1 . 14 CASSLMGQSYEQYF
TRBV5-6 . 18 CASSLFDRVLISGNTIYF
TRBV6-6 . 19 CASSHTGTGGLSGANVLTF
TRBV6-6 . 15 CASSYPPGGGSPLHF
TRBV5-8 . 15 CASSGQGDSNQPQHF
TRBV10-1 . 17 CASTETSECWGYNEQFF
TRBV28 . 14 CASSSPGTAGGLHF
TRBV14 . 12 CASSLTRQGYTF
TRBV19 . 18 CASSWGRVGASRNQPQHF
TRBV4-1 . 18 CASSQRSGRAGGLETQYF
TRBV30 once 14 CAWSVGTLNTEAFF
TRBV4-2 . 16 CASSHLSGSGEYEQYF
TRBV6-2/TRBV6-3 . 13 CASSYVNRAEQYF
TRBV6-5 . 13 CASRQTSHGEQYF
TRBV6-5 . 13 CASSRTQGQPQHF
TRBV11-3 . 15 CASSLATGPTGELFF
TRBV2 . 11 CASSQNTEAFF
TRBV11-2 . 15 CASSLEISASYEQYF
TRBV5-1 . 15 CASTLTTGGEGIQYF
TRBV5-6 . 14 CASSWGRGLYEQYF
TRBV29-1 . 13 CSVGPAGSYEQYF
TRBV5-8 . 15 CASRRTGLGTDTQYF
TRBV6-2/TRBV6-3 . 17 CASSSRLAGGLSYEQYF
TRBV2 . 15 CASTRSGRHTGELFF
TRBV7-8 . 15 CASSLQGLADYEQYF
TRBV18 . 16 CASSPTLRGIGNTIYF
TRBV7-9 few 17 CASSRGTSGSSPYEQYF
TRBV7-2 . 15 CASSTTSGGYYEQYF
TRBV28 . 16 CASSSRRDRFPYGYTF
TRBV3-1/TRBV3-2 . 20 CASSQDWSQRGIFSYTEAFF
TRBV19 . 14 CASSPRTVNTEAFF
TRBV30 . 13 CAWSKIVYNEQFF
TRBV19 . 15 CASMTGTSSYNEQFF
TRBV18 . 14 CASSPLSRDSPLHF
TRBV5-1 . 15 CASSWRESPTDTQYF
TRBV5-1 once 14 CASSLEPEYNGYTF
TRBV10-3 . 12 CAISARDYGYTF
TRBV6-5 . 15 CASSYFRDTSYEQYF
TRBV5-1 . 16 CASSSSLAGGTDTQYF